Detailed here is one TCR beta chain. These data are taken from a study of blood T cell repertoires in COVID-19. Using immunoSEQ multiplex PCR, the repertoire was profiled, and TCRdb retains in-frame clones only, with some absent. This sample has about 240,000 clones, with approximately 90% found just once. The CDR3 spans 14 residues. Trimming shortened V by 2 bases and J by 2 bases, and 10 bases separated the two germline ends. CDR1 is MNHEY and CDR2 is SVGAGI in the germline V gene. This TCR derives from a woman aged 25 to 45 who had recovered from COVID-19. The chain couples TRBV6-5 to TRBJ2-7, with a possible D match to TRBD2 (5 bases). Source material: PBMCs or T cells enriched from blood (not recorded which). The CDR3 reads CASSYRPGTYEQYF. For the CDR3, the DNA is TGTGCCAGCAGTTACAGGCCGGGGACCTACGAGCAGTACTTC.